This entry features one T cell receptor beta chain sequence. The data were obtained in a study of beta chain features in type 1 diabetes. The CDR3 has 14 amino acids. Germline V lookup: CDR1 SGDLS, CDR2 YYNGEE. Trimming cost V 6 bases and J 2 bases; bases outside gene matches: 7. Isolated RNA was reverse transcribed in full, so expressed TCRB transcripts were sequenced. The data were produced by immunoSEQ multiplex PCR, yet TCRdb's version contains in-frame clones alone and is incomplete. This sample has 150,000 to 190,000 clones; 11% occur once, and the top ten carry approximately 2%. The chain employs TRBV9 and TRBJ1-2, with TRBD1 matching 7 bases. The sequenced sample was central memory CD4+ T cells from blood. The origin of this receptor is a man in his late teens or twenties in good health. The CDR3 DNA reads as TGTGCCAGCAACGCCGGGACAGTAAACTATGGCTACACCTTC. Translated, it gives CASNAGTVNYGYTF.